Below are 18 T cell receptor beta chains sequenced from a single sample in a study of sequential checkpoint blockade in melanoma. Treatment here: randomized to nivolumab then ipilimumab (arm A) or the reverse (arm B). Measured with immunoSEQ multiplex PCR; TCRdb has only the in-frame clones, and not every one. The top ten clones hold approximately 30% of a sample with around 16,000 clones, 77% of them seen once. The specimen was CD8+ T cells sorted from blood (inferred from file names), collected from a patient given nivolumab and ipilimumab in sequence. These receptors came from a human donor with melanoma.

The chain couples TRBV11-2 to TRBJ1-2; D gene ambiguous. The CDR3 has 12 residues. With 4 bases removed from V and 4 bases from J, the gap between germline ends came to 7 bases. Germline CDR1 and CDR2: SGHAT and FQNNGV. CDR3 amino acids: CASSSDFYGYTF. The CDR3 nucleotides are TGTGCCAGCAGCTCTGACTTCTATGGCTACACCTTC.

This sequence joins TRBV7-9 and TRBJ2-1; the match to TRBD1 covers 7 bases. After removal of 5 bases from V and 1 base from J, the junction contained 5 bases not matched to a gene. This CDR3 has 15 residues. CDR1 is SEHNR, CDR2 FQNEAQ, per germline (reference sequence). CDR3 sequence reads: CASSPTGQSYNEQFF. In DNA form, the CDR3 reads TGTGCCAGCAGCCCTACGGGACAGTCCTACAATGAGCAGTTCTTC.

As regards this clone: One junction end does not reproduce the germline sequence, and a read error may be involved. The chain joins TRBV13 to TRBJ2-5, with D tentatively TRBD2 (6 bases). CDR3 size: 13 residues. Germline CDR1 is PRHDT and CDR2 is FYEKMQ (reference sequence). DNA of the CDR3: TGCGCCAGCAGCCACCCGGGGGAAGAGACCCAGTACTTC. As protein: CASSHPGEETQYF.

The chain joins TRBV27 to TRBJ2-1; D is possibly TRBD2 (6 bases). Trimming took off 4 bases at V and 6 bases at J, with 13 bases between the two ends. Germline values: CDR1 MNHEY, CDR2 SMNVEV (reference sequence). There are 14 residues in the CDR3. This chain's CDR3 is CASSSGGIGNEQFF. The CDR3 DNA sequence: TGTGCCAGCAGTTCGGGCGGGATCGGCAATGAGCAGTTCTTC.

CDR3 sequence reads: CASSDGQGVHNEQFF. The DNA of the CDR3 is TGTGCCAGCAGTGACGGACAGGGGGTCCACAATGAGCAGTTCTTC. The chain is built from TRBV27 and TRBJ2-1; 10 bases agree with TRBD1. The V and J ends lost 5 bases and 5 bases, in that order; junction bases with no gene match: 6. Germline CDR1 MNHEY, CDR2 SMNVEV (reference sequence). The CDR3 runs 15 residues.

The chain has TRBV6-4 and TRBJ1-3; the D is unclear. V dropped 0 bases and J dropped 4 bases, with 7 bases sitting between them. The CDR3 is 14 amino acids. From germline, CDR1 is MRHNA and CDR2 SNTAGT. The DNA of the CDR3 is TGTGCCAGCAGTGACTCGGCAGAAGGAAACACCATATATTTT. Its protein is CASSDSAEGNTIYF.

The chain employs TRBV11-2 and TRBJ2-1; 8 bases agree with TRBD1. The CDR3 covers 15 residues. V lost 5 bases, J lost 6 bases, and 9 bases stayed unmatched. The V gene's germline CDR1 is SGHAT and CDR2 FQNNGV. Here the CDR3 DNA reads TGTGCCAGCAGCAGCGGACAGGGAAGAATCAATGAGCAGTTCTTC. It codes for CASSSGQGRINEQFF.

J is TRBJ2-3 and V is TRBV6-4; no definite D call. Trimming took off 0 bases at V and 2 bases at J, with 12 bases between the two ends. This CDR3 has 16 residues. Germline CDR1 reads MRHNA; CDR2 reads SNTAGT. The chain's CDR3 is CASSDSTGGDTDTQYF. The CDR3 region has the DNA TGTGCCAGCAGTGACTCTACTGGCGGAGACACAGATACGCAGTATTTT.

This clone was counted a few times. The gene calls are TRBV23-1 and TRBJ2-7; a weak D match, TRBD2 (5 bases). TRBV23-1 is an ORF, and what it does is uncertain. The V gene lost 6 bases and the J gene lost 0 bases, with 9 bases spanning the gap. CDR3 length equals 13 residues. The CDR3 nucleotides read TGCGCCAGCAGCCAGCGGTTCTCCTACGAGCAGTACTTC. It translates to CASSQRFSYEQYF.

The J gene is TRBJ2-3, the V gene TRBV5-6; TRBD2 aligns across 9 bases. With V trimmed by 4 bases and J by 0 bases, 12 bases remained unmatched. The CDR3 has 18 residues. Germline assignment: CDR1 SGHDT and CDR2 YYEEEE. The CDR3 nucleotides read TGTGCCAGCAGCGGGGTGGCGGGAGGGCGGTCTAGCACAGATACGCAGTATTTT. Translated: CASSGVAGGRSSTDTQYF.

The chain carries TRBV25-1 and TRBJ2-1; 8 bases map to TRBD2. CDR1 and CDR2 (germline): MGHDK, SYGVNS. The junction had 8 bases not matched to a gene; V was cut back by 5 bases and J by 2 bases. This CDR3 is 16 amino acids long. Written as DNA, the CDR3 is TGTGCCAGCAGTACTCCCCTAGCGGGCACCTACAATGAGCAGTTCTTC. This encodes CASSTPLAGTYNEQFF.

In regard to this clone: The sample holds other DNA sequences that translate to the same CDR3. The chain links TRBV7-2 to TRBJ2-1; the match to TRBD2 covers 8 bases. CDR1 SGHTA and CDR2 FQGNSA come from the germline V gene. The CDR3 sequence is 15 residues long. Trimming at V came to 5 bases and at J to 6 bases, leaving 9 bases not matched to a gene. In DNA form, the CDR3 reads TGTGCCAGCAGCCGACTGGCGGGGGGCCCCAATGAGCAGTTCTTC. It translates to CASSRLAGGPNEQFF.

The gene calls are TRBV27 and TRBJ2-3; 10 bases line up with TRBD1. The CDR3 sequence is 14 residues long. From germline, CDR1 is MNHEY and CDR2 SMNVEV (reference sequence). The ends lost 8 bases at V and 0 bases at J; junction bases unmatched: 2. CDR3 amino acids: CASLDRGSTDTQYF. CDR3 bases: TGTGCCAGCCTGGACAGGGGGAGCACAGATACGCAGTATTTT.

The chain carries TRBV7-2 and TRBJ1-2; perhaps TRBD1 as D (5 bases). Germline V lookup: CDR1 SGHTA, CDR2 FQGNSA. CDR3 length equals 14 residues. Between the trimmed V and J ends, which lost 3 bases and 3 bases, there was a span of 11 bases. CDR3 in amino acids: CASSLGGDYYGYTF. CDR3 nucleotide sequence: TGTGCCAGCAGCTTGGGGGGGGATTACTATGGCTACACCTTC. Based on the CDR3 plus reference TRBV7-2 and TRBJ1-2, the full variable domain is GAGVSQSPSNKVTEKGKDVELRCDPISGHTALYWYRQSLGQGLEFLIYFQGNSAPDKSGLPSDRFSAERTGGSVSTLTIQRTQQEDSAVYLCASSLGGDYYGYTFGSGTRLTVV.

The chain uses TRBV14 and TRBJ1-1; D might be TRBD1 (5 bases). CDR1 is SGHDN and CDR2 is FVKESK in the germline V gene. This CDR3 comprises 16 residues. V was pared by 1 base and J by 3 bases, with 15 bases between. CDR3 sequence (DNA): TGTGCCAGCAGCCAAGGGGCGGGGGGAAGGGACACTGAAGCTTTCTTT. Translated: CASSQGAGGRDTEAFF. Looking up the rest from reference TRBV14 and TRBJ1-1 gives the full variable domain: EAGVTQFPSHSVIEKGQTVTLRCDPISGHDNLYWYRRVMGKEIKFLLHFVKESKQDESGMPNNRFLAERTGGTYSTLKVQPAELEDSGVYFCASSQGAGGRDTEAFFGQGTRLTVV.

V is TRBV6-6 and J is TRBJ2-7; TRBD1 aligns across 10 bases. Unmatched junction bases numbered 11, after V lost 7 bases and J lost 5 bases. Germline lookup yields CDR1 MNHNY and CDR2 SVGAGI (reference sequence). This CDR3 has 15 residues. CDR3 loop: CASIKPDRGPHEQYF. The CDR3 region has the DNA TGTGCCAGCATTAAACCTGACAGGGGGCCCCACGAGCAGTACTTC.

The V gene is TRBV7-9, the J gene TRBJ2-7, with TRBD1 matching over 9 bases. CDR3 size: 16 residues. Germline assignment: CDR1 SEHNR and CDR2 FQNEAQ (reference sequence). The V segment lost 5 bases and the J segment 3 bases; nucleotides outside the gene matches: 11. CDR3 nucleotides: TGTGCCAGCAGCGATACCGGGACAGGGTCCTTCTACGAGCAGTACTTC. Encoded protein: CASSDTGTGSFYEQYF.

This chain's CDR3 is CASSGDRAYGYTF. The DNA of the CDR3 is TGTGCCAGCAGTGGGGACAGGGCCTATGGCTACACCTTC. The rearrangement joins TRBV27 to TRBJ1-2; TRBD1 matches at 9 bases. The CDR3 runs to 13 residues. Germline loops: CDR1 MNHEY, CDR2 SMNVEV (reference sequence). J lost 4 bases, V lost 5 bases, and 2 bases had no gene match.